A single TCR beta chain is shown here with its context. Its antigen is unidentified. Between the trimmed V and J ends, which lost 0 bases and 0 bases, there was a span of 13 bases. Germline V CDR1 and CDR2: SGHNT, YYREEE (reference sequence). The CDR3 is made up of 16 amino acids. This specimen comes from a study of shared clonotypes between healthy human individuals. Study results and caveats: Estimated richness values were generally larger in naive subsets than in memory subsets.

Healthy and HIV-negative, the adult donors had no recent acute infections or vaccinations. Profiled with immunoSEQ multiplex PCR; TCRdb holds only in-frame clones, not every one. The sample contains 2 million to 2.5 million clones, 90% to 96% of which appear only once. The genes are TRBV5-4 and TRBJ2-7, with D possibly TRBD1 on 6 matching bases. The origin of this receptor is a young man in good health. Source material: naive CD4+ T cells sorted from blood. Noted subset: CD45RA+ positively selected. The CDR3 region has the DNA TGTGCCAGCAGCTTGGGGGCAGGGGCCCCCTCCTACGAGCAGTACTTC. Its translation is CASSLGAGAPSYEQYF.